This entry concerns a single T cell receptor (beta chain). Its specific antigen is unknown. A much larger clone lies a single base off, so this may be a read error. The sample originates from a study of glioma-infiltrating T cells (dated by TCRdb to the mid-2010s). With regard to the full study: Sequencing of TCR alpha- and beta-chain repertoires was performed on glioma tissue, on non-neoplastic brain tissue, and on matched peripheral blood mononuclear cells. To measure how far tissue and blood T-cell populations diverged, each tissue-infiltrating repertoire was compared against the peripheral blood repertoire of the same patient. The paired cohort was made up of three low-grade glioma patients, several primary glioblastoma patients and three non-glioma patients who contributed non-neoplastic brain tissue. On the study overall, not on this receptor specifically: VJ-independent divergence between tissue and blood was found to be below expectation in non-neoplastic patients but above expectation in all gliomas, particularly low-grade gliomas. Group comparisons were based on small numbers of patients: three non-neoplastic, three low-grade glioma and about 8 glioblastoma patients. Very few CDR3 sequences were found to be shared between tissue and blood, and this scarcity was attributed to high CDR3 diversity and limited sampling.

The iRepertoire nested amplicon-rescue multiplex PCR (arm-PCR) platform was used to amplify TCR alpha and beta CDR3 regions from RNA. One-step reverse transcription and amplification used roughly 100-400 ng of tissue mRNA or PBMC total RNA as input. Following bead purification, Illumina adapters were added by a secondary multiplex PCR, and libraries between 200 and 400 bp were gel-purified. Demultiplexing relied on internal 6-nucleotide barcodes carried by the libraries. Sequencing of libraries was performed on an Illumina MiSeq with 2x220 or 2x250 nucleotide paired-end reads. As for the original processing: Paired reads were merged using FLASH 1.2.11 and were aligned to the GRCh37 human genome using BWA-MEM, after which TRA and TRB reads were extracted. For V and J assignment, an IMGT-derived reference of cassette sequences and CDR3 motifs that included pseudogenes was used. Three-frame translation of reads was performed, and productive CDR3s were defined as those with a C...FGXG motif and no stop codons. Unique combinations of V-J cassette pair and CDR3 amino acid sequence were defined as clonotypes. Filtering of reads was based on Hamming distance, with the threshold set by the sequence error rate of each sample in mapped regions. The public reads were reanalyzed by TCRdb: fastp trimming at Q25, MiXCR alignment, in-frame beta chains only. A single entry per CDR3 protein holds the most common genes and DNA from its merged rows. The V and J calls were determined by TCRdb, not by the authors. The sample table holds 150,000 to 200,000 distinct CDR3 sequences, of which about 32% were seen once. About 19% of the sample is in the top ten clones.

CDR1 and CDR2, per the germline V gene, are MGHRA and YSYEKL. The junction shows trimming of 0 bases on V and 8 bases on J, plus 16 bases between the germline ends. From the cysteine through the phenylalanine, the CDR3 covers 15 amino acids. Here the CDR3 DNA is all that survives: 45 bases in frame from base 1. The receptor's source is a human donor with low-grade glioma or glioblastoma, undergoing nonglioma brain surgery, or in good health (not recorded which). Recombination linked TRBV4-1 to TRBJ1-2; no D segment can be confidently identified. Sequenced sample: glioma tissue, nonneoplastic brain tissue, or PBMCs (not recorded which). The sequence in DNA is TGCGCCAGCAGCCAAGAAATGCTGTCGCGGTGGGGCTACACCTTC. It translates to CASSQEMLSRWGYTF.